One TCR beta chain is described in this entry. The data were obtained in a study of T cells in Graves' hyperthyroidism and ophthalmopathy. Amplified regions were TCR beta CDR3 sequences from RNA transcripts. First-round RT-PCR targeting the TCR CDR3 was performed with the HTBI primer set. TCRdb used MiXCR to reprocess the multiplex PCR reads, holding one entry per CDR3 protein. In the table there are 700,000 to 950,000 distinct CDR3 sequences, 30% to 40% of which are singletons. Germline CDR1 reads LNHNV; CDR2 reads YYDKDF (reference sequence). V lost 3 bases and J lost 3, with 14 bases in between. This CDR3 spans 15 amino acids.

Material: blood. The origin of this receptor is a woman in her 40s with Graves' hyperthyroidism. V and J are TRBV15 and TRBJ1-1; no firm D call. The CDR3 protein is CATSSQDHRDTEAFF. The CDR3 DNA follows: TGTGCCACCAGCAGCCAAGACCATAGGGACACTGAAGCTTTCTTT.